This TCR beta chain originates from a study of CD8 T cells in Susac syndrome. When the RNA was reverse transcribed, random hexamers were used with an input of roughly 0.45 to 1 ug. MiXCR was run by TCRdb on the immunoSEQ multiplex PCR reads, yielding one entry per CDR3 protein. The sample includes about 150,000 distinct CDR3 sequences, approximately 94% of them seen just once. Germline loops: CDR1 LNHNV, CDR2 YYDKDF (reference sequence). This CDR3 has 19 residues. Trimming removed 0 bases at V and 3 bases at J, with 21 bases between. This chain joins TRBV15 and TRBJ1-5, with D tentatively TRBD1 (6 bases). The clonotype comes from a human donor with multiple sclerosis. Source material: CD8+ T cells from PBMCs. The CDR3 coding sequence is TGTGCCACCAGCAGAGATCTCCGGCGAGGGGGAGGGGCCAATCAGCCCCAGCATTTT. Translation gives CATSRDLRRGGGANQPQHF.